This T cell receptor beta chain was captured by sequencing in a study of PD-1 blockade in classical Hodgkin lymphoma. In the case of this clone: Its specificity is not known.

Germline-derived CDR1 and CDR2 are ENHRY and SYGVKD. The CDR3 is 15 residues long. V lost 2 bases, J lost 5 bases, and 9 bases stayed unmatched. TCRdb's copy holds only in-frame clones and misses some; the assay was immunoSEQ multiplex PCR. The sample carries 13,000 to 15,000 clones, approximately 82% recorded once. Each patient relapsed following autologous stem cell transplantation, and prior brentuximab vedotin exposure differed. Study-wide results and limits: Initiation of nivolumab under 1 year after ASCT led to exclusion of patients. It was CD4+ TCR diversity, not CD8+, that rose significantly by C4D1. Reported findings placed baseline TCR diversity lower in newly diagnosed patients (compared with healthy donors). Those achieving complete response showed baseline diversity like newly diagnosed patients.

The clonotype originates from a human donor with classical Hodgkin lymphoma. The rearrangement uses TRBV10-3 and TRBJ2-7; 7 bases are shared with TRBD1. Here the sequenced sample was peripheral blood mononuclear cells (PBMCs), taken before the second cycle of nivolumab. The DNA of the CDR3 is TGTGCCATCAGTGAGAGAGGGACAGCCAACGACGAGCAGTACTTC. This encodes CAISERGTANDEQYF.